This TCR beta chain was identified in a study of identical twins. This clonotype was picked up a small number of times. The antigen is undetermined. Germline values: CDR1 LGHDT, CDR2 YNNKEL (reference sequence). Trimming took 4 bases from V and 6 from J, leaving 10 bases between them. The CDR3 totals 13 residues. Study-level points and caveats: Insertions ran lower in abundant cord blood beta clonotypes, though not in memory repertoires.

TCRdb re-analysed the 5' RACE reads in MiXCR, keeping a single row per CDR3 protein. The sample gives a few hundred thousand distinct CDR3 sequences, over 9.5% of which show up once; 9% to 10% is in the top ten. This receptor was obtained from a man aged 50-59 years in good health. The chain recombines TRBV3-1 with TRBJ1-5; possibly TRBD1 for D (5 bases). The sequenced material came from memory T cells sorted from blood. For the CDR3, the DNA is TGTGCCAGCAGCCCCAGGGTAACTCAGCCCCAGCATTTT. Residues: CASSPRVTQPQHF. Full variable domain (rest looked up from reference TRBV3-1 and TRBJ1-5): DTAVSQTPKYLVTQMGNDKSIKCEQNLGHDTMYWYKQDSKKFLKIMFSYNNKELIINETVPNRFSPKSPDKAHLNLHINSLELGDSAVYFCASSPRVTQPQHFGDGTRLSIL.